This entry describes one T cell receptor (beta chain). The antigen it binds to is not known. No clone much larger than this one lies a single base away; base qualities are absent. The entry originates in a study of PD-L1 blockade in urothelial cancer (dated by TCRdb to the late 2010s). General notes on the study: Therapy was started at some point between 2012 and 2014 for all patients, and atezolizumab 1,200 mg was administered intravenously every 3 weeks. About 90% of the roughly 29 patients were males with bladder-origin urothelial cancer, and about 65% of the 29 reported a prior smoking history. An ECOG performance status of 0 or 1 was recorded for the patients, and 0 to 3 prior chemotherapy regimens had been received by the patients. Blood samples were analyzed 3 weeks after the start of treatment (second dose) and 6 weeks after the start of treatment. Blood samples gave a median of 141,255 T cells and 77,000 or so unique TCRs, with a median clonality of around 0.08. The study, an exploratory multi-omic analysis, examined somatic, immune and clinical correlates of response to PD-L1 blockade with atezolizumab in urothelial cancer. TCR sequencing covered pretreatment tumor samples and matched, serially collected peripheral blood taken before and after atezolizumab treatment. Durable clinical benefit was defined as a progression-free survival longer than 6 months, and TCR features were additionally tested against progression-free survival and overall survival. In the same patients, whole exome sequencing and RNA sequencing of pretreatment tumors were performed in addition to TCR sequencing. Roughly 10 patients achieved durable clinical benefit and some 20 did not. Pretreatment blood TCR-seq was available for about 28 patients, at least one posttreatment blood collection was obtained for 25 or so patients, and tumor TCR-seq was available for 25 or so patients.

Summary of the overall study and its limitations: A pretreatment peripheral blood TCR clonality below the median was linked to improved progression-free and overall survival. Because the sample size was small (n of about 30) and many exploratory analyses were performed, the results are intended to be hypothesis-generating. Patients with durable benefit showed greater expansion of tumor-associated TCR clones in peripheral blood 3 weeks after starting treatment (n ≈ 21, p = 0.022).

The intended sense of this specimen's time point label: peripheral blood 6 weeks after treatment start. The cohort comprised fewer than 35 patients with locally advanced or metastatic urothelial carcinoma treated at Memorial Sloan Kettering on a trial protocol. Peripheral blood mononuclear cells were collected pretreatment and during treatment, with between 1 and 8 total time points per patient. The Qiagen DNeasy Blood extraction kit was used to purify genomic DNA from total PBMCs and tumor samples. PBMCs were collected pretreatment and during treatment, and were isolated and stored as previously described. To estimate absolute template abundance from read counts, synthetic TCR analog templates were spiked into each PCR. TCRbeta CDR3 regions were amplified from genomic DNA with bias-controlled V and J gene primers using the immunoSEQ assay. Rearranged TCRbeta segments were sequenced at approximately 20X coverage. The authors' analysis ran thus. Clustering was used to correct sequencing errors, and CDR3s were annotated against IMGT so that V, D and J genes could be assigned. Downstream analyses used only productive TCRbeta rearrangements, leaving out any out-of-frame or stop-codon sequences. Clonality was calculated as one minus the Shannon entropy normalized by the log of the number of unique productive sequences. Fisher's exact test with Benjamini-Hochberg correction, using a cutoff of adjusted p below 0.01, was how clones that differed between time points or between blood and tumor were identified. The source is immuneACCESS, and TCRdb retained only in-frame sequences with V and J called. Part of the clones is not carried over; for the studies checked, unresolved V genes explain less than half of this, and the remainder is unexplained. V, J and clone size derive from that table, while D and trimming were established from the DNA sequence. This sample has 100,000 to 150,000 clones in its table, and 86% of those were observed once. Roughly 2.6% of the sample rests with the top ten.

The trim is 6 bases for V and 5 bases for J, with a gap of 16 bases between the germline ends. CDR3 length: 14 amino acids, cysteine to phenylalanine. Left in the record is the CDR3 DNA by itself, 42 bases read in frame from the first base. CDR1 SEHNR and CDR2 FQNEAQ are derived from the germline V gene (reference sequence). This sequence uses TRBV7-9 and TRBJ2-5; the D segment could be TRBD2, given 6 matching bases. Sequenced here: PBMCs, sampled around atezolizumab (anti-PD-L1) treatment. This receptor was taken from a man aged 50 to 59 with urothelial cancer. The nucleotides are TGTGCCAGCAGGCTTAGCGGACGGGGGGAGACCCAGTACTTC. Its translation is CASRLSGRGETQYF.